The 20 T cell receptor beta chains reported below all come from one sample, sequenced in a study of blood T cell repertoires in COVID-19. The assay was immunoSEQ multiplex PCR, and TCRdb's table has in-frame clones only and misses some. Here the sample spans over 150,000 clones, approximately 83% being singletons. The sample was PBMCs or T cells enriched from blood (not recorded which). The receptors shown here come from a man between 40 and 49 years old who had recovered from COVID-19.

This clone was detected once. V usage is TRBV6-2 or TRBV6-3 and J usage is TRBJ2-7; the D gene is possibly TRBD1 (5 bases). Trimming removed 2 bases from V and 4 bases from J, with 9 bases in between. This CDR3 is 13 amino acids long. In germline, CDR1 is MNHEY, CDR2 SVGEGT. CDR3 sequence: CASSYAGIYEQYF. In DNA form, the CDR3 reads TGTGCCAGCAGTTACGCAGGGATTTACGAGCAGTACTTC.

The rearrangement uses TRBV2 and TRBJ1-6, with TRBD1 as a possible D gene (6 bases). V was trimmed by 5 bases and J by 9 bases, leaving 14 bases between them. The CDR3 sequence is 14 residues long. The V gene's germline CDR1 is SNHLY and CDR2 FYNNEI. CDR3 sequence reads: CASSTDRSVSPLHF. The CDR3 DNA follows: TGTGCCAGCAGTACGGACAGATCGGTTTCACCCCTCCACTTT.

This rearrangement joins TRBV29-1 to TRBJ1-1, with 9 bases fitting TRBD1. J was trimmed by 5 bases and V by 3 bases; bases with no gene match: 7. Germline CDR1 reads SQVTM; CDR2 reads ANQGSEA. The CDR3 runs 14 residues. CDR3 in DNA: TGCAGCGTTGATAGAGGACAGGGGACGACTGAAGCTTTCTTT. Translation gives CSVDRGQGTTEAFF.

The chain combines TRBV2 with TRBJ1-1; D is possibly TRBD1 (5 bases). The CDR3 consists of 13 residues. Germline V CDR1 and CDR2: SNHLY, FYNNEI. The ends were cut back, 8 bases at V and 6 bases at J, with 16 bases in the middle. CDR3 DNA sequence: TGTGCCAGCGCTTCGGGGGGAGCTCCTGAAGCTTTCTTT. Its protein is CASASGGAPEAFF.

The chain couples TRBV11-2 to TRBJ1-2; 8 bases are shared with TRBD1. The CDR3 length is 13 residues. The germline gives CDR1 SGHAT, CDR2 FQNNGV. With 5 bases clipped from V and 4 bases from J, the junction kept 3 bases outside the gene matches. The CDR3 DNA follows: TGTGCCAGCAGCACGACAGGGGCCTATGGCTACACCTTC. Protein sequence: CASSTTGAYGYTF.

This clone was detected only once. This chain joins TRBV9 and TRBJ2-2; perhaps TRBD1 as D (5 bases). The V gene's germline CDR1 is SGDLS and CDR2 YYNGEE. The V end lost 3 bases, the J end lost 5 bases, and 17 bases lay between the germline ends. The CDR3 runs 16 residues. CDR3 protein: CASSAYQGLGTGELFF. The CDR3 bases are TGTGCCAGCAGCGCATATCAGGGTTTGGGAACCGGGGAGCTGTTTTTT.

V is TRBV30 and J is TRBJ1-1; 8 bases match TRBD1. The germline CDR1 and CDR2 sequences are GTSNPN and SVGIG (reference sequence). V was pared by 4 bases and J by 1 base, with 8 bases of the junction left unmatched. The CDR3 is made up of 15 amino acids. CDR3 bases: TGTGCCTGGACCGAAAGGGGGACAGGGAACACTGAAGCTTTCTTT. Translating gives CAWTERGTGNTEAFF.

CDR3: CASSPGHTNTGELFF. CDR3 DNA sequence: TGCGCCAGCAGCCCGGGACACACGAACACCGGGGAGCTGTTTTTT. The rearrangement joins TRBV5-1 to TRBJ2-2; D is possibly TRBD1 (6 bases). The germline CDR1 and CDR2 sequences are SGHRS and YFSETQ. The CDR3 spans 15 residues. V lost 4 bases and J lost 0, with 10 bases in between.

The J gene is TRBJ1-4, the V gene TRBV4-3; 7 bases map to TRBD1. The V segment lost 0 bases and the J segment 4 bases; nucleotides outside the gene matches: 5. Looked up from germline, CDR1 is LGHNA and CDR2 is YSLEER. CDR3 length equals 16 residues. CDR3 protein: CASSQEPQGNNEKLFF. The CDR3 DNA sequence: TGCGCCAGCAGCCAAGAGCCACAGGGGAATAATGAAAAACTGTTTTTT.

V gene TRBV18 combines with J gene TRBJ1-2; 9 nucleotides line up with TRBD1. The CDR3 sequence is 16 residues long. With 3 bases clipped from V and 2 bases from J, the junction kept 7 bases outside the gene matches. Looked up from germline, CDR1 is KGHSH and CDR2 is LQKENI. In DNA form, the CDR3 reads TGTGCCAGCTCACCGGTAGGACAGGGGCCAAACTATGGCTACACCTTC. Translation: CASSPVGQGPNYGYTF.

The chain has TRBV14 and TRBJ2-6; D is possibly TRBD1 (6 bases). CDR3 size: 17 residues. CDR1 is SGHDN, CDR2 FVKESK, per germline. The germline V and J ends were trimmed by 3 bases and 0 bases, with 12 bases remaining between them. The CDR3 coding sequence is TGTGCCAGCAGCCATTTAACAGGGCTCTCTGGGGCCAACGTCCTGACTTTC. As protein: CASSHLTGLSGANVLTF.

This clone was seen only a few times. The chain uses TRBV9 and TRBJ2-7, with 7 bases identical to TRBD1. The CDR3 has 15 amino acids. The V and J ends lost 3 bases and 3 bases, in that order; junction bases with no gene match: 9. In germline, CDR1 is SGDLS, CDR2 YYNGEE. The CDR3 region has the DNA TGTGCCAGCAGCGCAGGACAGGCTCATCTCTACGAGCAGTACTTC. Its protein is CASSAGQAHLYEQYF.

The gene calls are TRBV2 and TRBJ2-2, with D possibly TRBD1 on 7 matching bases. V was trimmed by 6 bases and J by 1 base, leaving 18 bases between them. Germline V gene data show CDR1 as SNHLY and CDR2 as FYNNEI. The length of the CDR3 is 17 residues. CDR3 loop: CASSVRGVSLNTGELFF. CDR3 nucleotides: TGTGCCAGCAGCGTCAGGGGGGTCTCTCTGAACACCGGGGAGCTGTTTTTT.

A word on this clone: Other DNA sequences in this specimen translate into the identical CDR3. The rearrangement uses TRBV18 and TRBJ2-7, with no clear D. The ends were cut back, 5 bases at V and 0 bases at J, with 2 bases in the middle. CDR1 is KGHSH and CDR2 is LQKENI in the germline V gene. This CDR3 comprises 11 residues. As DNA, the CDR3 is TGTGCCAGCTCATACTCCTACGAGCAGTACTTC. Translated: CASSYSYEQYF.

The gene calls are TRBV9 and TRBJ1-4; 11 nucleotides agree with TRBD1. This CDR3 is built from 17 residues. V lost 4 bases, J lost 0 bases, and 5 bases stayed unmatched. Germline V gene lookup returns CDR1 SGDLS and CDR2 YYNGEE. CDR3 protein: CASSSRTGGTTNEKLFF. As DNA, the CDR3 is TGTGCCAGCAGCTCCCGGACAGGGGGCACAACTAATGAAAAACTGTTTTTT.

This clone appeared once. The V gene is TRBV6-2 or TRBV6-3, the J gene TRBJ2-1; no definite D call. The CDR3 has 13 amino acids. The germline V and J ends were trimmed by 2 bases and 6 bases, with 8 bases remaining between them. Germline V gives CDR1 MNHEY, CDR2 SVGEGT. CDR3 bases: TGTGCCAGCAGTTACCGACTCTCCAATGAGCAGTTCTTC. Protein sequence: CASSYRLSNEQFF.

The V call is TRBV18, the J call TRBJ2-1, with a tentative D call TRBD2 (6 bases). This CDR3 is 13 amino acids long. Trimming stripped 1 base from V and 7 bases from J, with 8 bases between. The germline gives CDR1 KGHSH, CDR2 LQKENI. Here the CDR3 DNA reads TGTGCCAGCTCACCACAGGGGAGGAATGAGCAGTTCTTC. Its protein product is CASSPQGRNEQFF.

The CDR3 region is CAVRPGQGTDTQYF. The CDR3 region has the DNA TGTGCCGTTAGACCGGGACAGGGCACAGATACGCAGTATTTT. V is TRBV10-3 and J is TRBJ2-3, with TRBD1 identical over 8 bases. Germline CDR1 ENHRY, CDR2 SYGVKD. Trimming at V came to 11 bases and at J to 1 base, leaving 8 bases not matched to a gene. This CDR3 is 14 amino acids long.

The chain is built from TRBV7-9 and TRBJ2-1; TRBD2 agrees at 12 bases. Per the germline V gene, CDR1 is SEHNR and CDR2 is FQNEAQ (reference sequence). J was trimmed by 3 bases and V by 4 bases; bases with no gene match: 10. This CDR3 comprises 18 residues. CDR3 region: CASSWGASGGADYNEQFF. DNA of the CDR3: TGTGCCAGCAGCTGGGGAGCTAGCGGGGGGGCGGACTACAATGAGCAGTTCTTC.

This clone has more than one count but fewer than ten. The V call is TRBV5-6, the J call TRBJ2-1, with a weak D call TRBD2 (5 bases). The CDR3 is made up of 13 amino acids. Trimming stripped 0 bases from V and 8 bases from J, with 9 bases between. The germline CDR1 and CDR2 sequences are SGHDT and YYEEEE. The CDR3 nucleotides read TGTGCCAGCAGCTTGGGACTAACCTATGAGCAGTTCTTC. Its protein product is CASSLGLTYEQFF.